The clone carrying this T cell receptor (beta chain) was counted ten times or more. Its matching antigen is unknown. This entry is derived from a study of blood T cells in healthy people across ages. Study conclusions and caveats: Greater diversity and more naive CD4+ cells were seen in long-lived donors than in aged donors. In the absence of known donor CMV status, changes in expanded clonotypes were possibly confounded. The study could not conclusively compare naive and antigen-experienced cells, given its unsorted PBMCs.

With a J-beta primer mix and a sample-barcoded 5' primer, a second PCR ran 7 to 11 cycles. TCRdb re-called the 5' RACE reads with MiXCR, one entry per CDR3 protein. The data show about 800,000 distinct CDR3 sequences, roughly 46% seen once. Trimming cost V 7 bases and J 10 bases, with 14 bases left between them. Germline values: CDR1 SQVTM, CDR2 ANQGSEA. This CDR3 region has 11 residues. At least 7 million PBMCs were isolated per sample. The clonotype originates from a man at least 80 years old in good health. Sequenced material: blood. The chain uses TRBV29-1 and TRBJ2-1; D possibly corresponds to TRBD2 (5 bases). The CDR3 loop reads CSDARRSEQFF. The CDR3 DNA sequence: TGCAGCGACGCACGGAGGAGCGAGCAGTTCTTC.